A single sample is the source of the 30 T cell receptor beta chains below, sequenced in a study of neoadjuvant anti-PD-1 for oral cavity cancer. Indicated time point: after neoadjuvant nivolumab, at surgical resection. Produced via immunoSEQ multiplex PCR; TCRdb's table is partial and in-frame only. The data show 55,000 to 75,000 clones, 85% to 90% seen once. The input for sequencing was PBMCs, taken after nivolumab (anti-PD-1) treatment. These receptor sequences come from a person aged 35-80 years with oral cavity squamous cell carcinoma.

The chain carries TRBV6-1 and TRBJ1-5; D might be TRBD1 (6 bases). Germline CDR1 is MNHNS and CDR2 is SASEGT. The V end lost 1 base, the J end lost 5 bases, and 15 bases lay between the germline ends. This CDR3 has 16 amino acids. The CDR3 sequence is CASSEVGGGSYQPQHF. In DNA, the CDR3 is TGTGCCAGCAGTGAAGTGGGGGGGGGCAGTTATCAGCCCCAGCATTTT.

The chain has TRBV11-3 and TRBJ2-2, with 8 bases aligning to TRBD1. Germline assignment: CDR1 SGHNT and CDR2 YENEEA. With 6 bases clipped from V and 7 bases from J, the junction kept 13 bases outside the gene matches. This CDR3 region has 16 residues. CDR3 nucleotide sequence: TGTGCCAGCAGTCCCGCAGGGGGCGCTGGGGTCGGGGAGCTGTTTTTT. Protein product: CASSPAGGAGVGELFF.

This chain links TRBV4-1 with TRBJ1-5, with a weak D call TRBD1 (6 bases). Per the germline V gene, CDR1 is MGHRA and CDR2 is YSYEKL. The ends were cut back, 4 bases at V and 4 bases at J, with 17 bases in the middle. This CDR3 is built from 16 residues. This CDR3 is CASSPSQGLINQPQHF. The CDR3 DNA follows: TGCGCCAGCAGCCCCTCCCAGGGGTTAATTAATCAGCCCCAGCATTTT.

The DNA of the CDR3 is TGTGCCAGCAGCCTTCGCGGGACCGGGGAGCTGTTTTTT. This sequence encodes CASSLRGTGELFF. The rearrangement uses TRBV11-2 and TRBJ2-2, with D perhaps TRBD2 (5 bases). The CDR3 is made up of 13 amino acids. CDR1 and CDR2 from the germline V gene are SGHAT and FQNNGV. V was cut by 5 bases and J by 5 bases, with 9 bases left in between.

The chain employs TRBV19 and TRBJ2-2, with a possible D match to TRBD1 (6 bases). The CDR3 has 14 residues. V was cut by 8 bases and J by 3 bases, with 13 bases left in between. Germline V gives CDR1 LNHDA, CDR2 SQIVND (reference sequence). The CDR3 loop reads CASSGGAYTGELFF. The CDR3 bases are TGTGCCAGTTCTGGGGGCGCTTACACCGGGGAGCTGTTTTTT.

The chain recombines TRBV27 with TRBJ1-1; D call uncertain. V was trimmed by 0 bases and J by 6 bases, leaving 8 bases between them. This CDR3 comprises 13 residues. Germline loops: CDR1 MNHEY, CDR2 SMNVEV (reference sequence). CDR3: CASSLSTWAEAFF. CDR3 nucleotide sequence: TGTGCCAGCAGTTTATCGACCTGGGCTGAAGCTTTCTTT.

J is TRBJ2-1 and V is TRBV30; 8 bases are a match to TRBD1. Per germline, CDR1 GTSNPN and CDR2 SVGIG (reference sequence). The V gene end was trimmed by 5 bases and the J gene end by 7 bases; junction bases not matched to a gene: 4. There are 12 residues in the CDR3. The CDR3 here is CAWSRGLNEQFF. The CDR3 nucleotides are TGTGCCTGGTCCAGGGGGCTAAATGAGCAGTTCTTC.

This sequence joins TRBV19 and TRBJ1-2; maybe TRBD1 (5 bases). CDR3 length equals 15 residues. Trimming removed 3 bases at V and 8 bases at J, with 19 bases between. The germline V gene has CDR1 LNHDA and CDR2 SQIVND (reference sequence). CDR3 loop: CASSIQRSAGRGYTF. CDR3 DNA: TGTGCCAGTAGTATCCAGAGGTCGGCGGGACGGGGCTACACCTTC.

The rearrangement links TRBV29-1 to TRBJ2-3; D unresolved. Germline V CDR1 and CDR2: SQVTM, ANQGSEA. This CDR3 comprises 11 residues. Deletions cut 5 bases from V and 6 bases from J, with 9 bases between. The DNA for the CDR3 is TGCAGCGTTCTACAAAGCGATACGCAGTATTTT. Translation: CSVLQSDTQYF.

In its sample, this clone was seen once. J is TRBJ1-1 and V is TRBV25-1; tentative D call: TRBD1 (5 bases). Trimming shortened V by 2 bases and J by 6 bases, and 13 bases separated the two germline ends. This CDR3 has 14 residues. Germline values: CDR1 MGHDK, CDR2 SYGVNS. For the CDR3, the DNA is TGTGCCAGCAGTGAAACTTCTGGAGGGGCTGAAGCTTTCTTT. The encoded protein is CASSETSGGAEAFF.

The chain employs TRBV7-3 and TRBJ1-1; D remains unclear. V was pared by 2 bases and J by 1 base, with 11 bases between. Germline V gene data show CDR1 as SGHTA and CDR2 as FQGTGA. The CDR3 consists of 15 residues. CDR3 DNA: TGTGCCAGCAGCTTATTCAGACTCCCGAACACTGAAGCTTTCTTT. Amino acids: CASSLFRLPNTEAFF.

The V and J genes are TRBV6-5 and TRBJ2-7; D gene ambiguous. Trimming removed 3 bases from V and 4 bases from J, with 10 bases in between. Germline V gene sequence: CDR1 MNHEY, CDR2 SVGAGI. The length of the CDR3 is 13 residues. CDR3 bases: TGTGCCAGCAGTTATATTCCGAGTTACGAGCAGTACTTC. Amino acid sequence: CASSYIPSYEQYF.

The chain combines TRBV10-3 with TRBJ2-7, with D hard to call. Germline loops: CDR1 ENHRY, CDR2 SYGVKD. The CDR3 has 14 amino acids. V lost 6 bases and J 2 bases, leaving 14 bases between the germline ends. For the CDR3, the DNA is TGTGCCATCAGGTCGACACAACACCCCTACGAGCAGTACTTC. It specifies CAIRSTQHPYEQYF.

The rearrangement uses TRBV19 and TRBJ1-4; D is perhaps TRBD1 (5 bases). The length of the CDR3 is 12 residues. CDR1 is LNHDA, CDR2 SQIVND, per germline (reference sequence). The V and J ends lost 6 bases and 6 bases respectively, with 8 bases between them. Here the CDR3 reads CASRRGDEKLFF. The DNA of the CDR3 is TGTGCCAGTAGACGGGGGGATGAAAAACTGTTTTTT.

CDR3 amino acids: CASSEYGVGYGYTF. In nucleotides, the CDR3 is TGTGCCAGCAGTGAATACGGGGTGGGCTATGGCTACACCTTC. The chain links TRBV6-1 to TRBJ1-2; no clear D gene. CDR1 and CDR2 (germline): MNHNS, SASEGT. The CDR3 length is 14 residues. The V and J ends lost 2 bases and 4 bases respectively, with 11 bases between them.

This chain connects TRBV5-1 to TRBJ1-1, with D uncertain. The CDR3 is 14 amino acids. Germline assignment: CDR1 SGHRS and CDR2 YFSETQ. V was pared by 4 bases and J by 5 bases, with 15 bases between. The CDR3 DNA sequence: TGCGCCAGCAGCGGCCCGGGAACGGGTACTGAAGCTTTCTTT. This gives the protein CASSGPGTGTEAFF.

In its sample, this clone was seen a few times. The chain links TRBV11-2 to TRBJ1-2; D possibly corresponds to TRBD1 (6 bases). Trimming took 8 bases from V and 8 from J, leaving 21 bases between them. The CDR3 sequence is 14 residues long. Germline CDR1 SGHAT, CDR2 FQNNGV. The CDR3 DNA sequence: TGTGCCAGCGGGGCACAGGGTACTTCCTACGGCTACACCTTC. Its protein is CASGAQGTSYGYTF.

The V gene is TRBV28, the J gene TRBJ1-4, with 7 bases matching TRBD1. The CDR3 has 14 amino acids. Germline CDR1 MDHEN, CDR2 SYDVKM. V lost 6 bases, J lost 8 bases, and 9 bases stayed unmatched. The CDR3 reads CASSPGQVREKLFF. CDR3 bases: TGTGCCAGCAGCCCAGGACAGGTTCGGGAAAAACTGTTTTTT.

A single count supports this clone. This rearrangement joins TRBV5-4 to TRBJ2-1; TRBD1 matches at 8 bases. V trimming: 4 bases; J trimming: 3 bases; junction bases outside the gene matches: 9. The CDR3 runs to 16 residues. From germline, CDR1 is SGHNT and CDR2 YYREEE (reference sequence). The CDR3, as DNA: TGTGCCAGCAGCGAGATGGGTGGGACAGGCTACAATGAGCAGTTCTTC. Protein sequence: CASSEMGGTGYNEQFF.

The V and J genes are TRBV2 and TRBJ2-1, with TRBD2 identical over 11 bases. Germline V gives CDR1 SNHLY, CDR2 FYNNEI. V was pared by 6 bases and J by 9 bases, with 10 bases of the junction left unmatched. There are 15 residues in the CDR3. CDR3 region: CASSAQRGLAGEQFF. For the CDR3, the DNA is TGTGCCAGCAGCGCGCAAAGAGGACTAGCGGGTGAGCAGTTCTTC.

The rearrangement links TRBV19 to TRBJ2-2, with D perhaps TRBD2 (5 bases). CDR1 LNHDA and CDR2 SQIVND come from the germline V gene (reference sequence). The V and J ends lost 5 bases and 5 bases respectively, with 12 bases between them. The length of the CDR3 is 14 residues. The CDR3 nucleotides are TGTGCCAGTAGTGCGGGTCTCGAGACCGGGGAGCTGTTTTTT. This gives the protein CASSAGLETGELFF.

This chain links TRBV2 with TRBJ2-3, with TRBD2 matching 13 bases. Germline V CDR1 and CDR2: SNHLY, FYNNEI. After removal of 4 bases from V and 5 bases from J, the junction contained 9 bases not matched to a gene. The CDR3 runs 17 residues. Here the CDR3 reads CASSATSGGPPRDTQYF. For the CDR3, the DNA is TGTGCCAGCAGTGCGACTAGCGGGGGGCCCCCCCGAGATACGCAGTATTTT.

The CDR3 sequence is CASSALDRDYGYTF. The CDR3 DNA is TGTGCCAGCTCAGCCCTGGACAGGGACTATGGCTACACCTTC. The rearrangement uses TRBV18 and TRBJ1-2; 8 nucleotides line up with TRBD1. This CDR3 has 14 residues. The trim removed 5 bases at V and 3 bases at J, leaving 5 bases unmatched. Germline values: CDR1 KGHSH, CDR2 LQKENI.

Only a few counts were recorded for this clone. The chain combines TRBV19 with TRBJ2-7; D is possibly TRBD2 (7 bases). The V end lost 6 bases, the J end lost 6 bases, and 9 bases lay between the germline ends. The CDR3 spans 11 residues. Germline V CDR1 and CDR2: LNHDA, SQIVND (reference sequence). The CDR3 here is CASRGGREQYF. CDR3 in DNA: TGTGCCAGTAGGGGGGGGCGCGAGCAGTACTTC.

This rearrangement joins TRBV27 to TRBJ1-2; D uncertain. Germline CDR1 reads MNHEY; CDR2 reads SMNVEV (reference sequence). This CDR3 region has 13 residues. Trimming cost V 4 bases and J 10 bases, with 16 bases left between them. DNA of the CDR3: TGTGCCAGCAGTTGGTCCGTCTGGAATGACTACACCTTC. This sequence encodes CASSWSVWNDYTF.

This clone appeared a few times. The chain has TRBV7-8 and TRBJ2-1; TRBD1 is a possible D gene (6 bases). The CDR3 loop spans 14 amino acids. V was shortened by 3 bases and J by 2 bases, with 8 bases between the two germline ends. Germline V lookup: CDR1 SGHVS, CDR2 FQNEAQ. The chain's CDR3 is CASSFRDTYNEQFF. The CDR3 coding sequence is TGTGCCAGCAGCTTCCGGGACACCTACAATGAGCAGTTCTTC.

The chain has TRBV6-1 and TRBJ1-5; no clear D. Germline-derived CDR1 and CDR2 are MNHNS and SASEGT. V was clipped by 5 bases and J by 0 bases, with 11 bases between them. CDR3 length: 15 residues. As DNA, the CDR3 is TGTGCCAGCAGTTCGGACCTTTATAGCAATCAGCCCCAGCATTTT. This gives the protein CASSSDLYSNQPQHF.

This CDR3 reads CAWGAGTGAGNTIYF. CDR3 sequence (DNA): TGTGCCTGGGGAGCGGGGACAGGTGCTGGAAACACCATATATTTT. This chain links TRBV30 with TRBJ1-3, with 8 bases fitting TRBD1. The germline V gene has CDR1 GTSNPN and CDR2 SVGIG (reference sequence). This CDR3 spans 15 amino acids. Germline trimming cut 5 bases from V and 2 bases from J; bases unmatched to any gene: 8. The whole variable domain, filled in from reference TRBV30 and TRBJ1-3, reads SQTIHQWPATLVQPVGSPLSLECTVEGTSNPNLYWYRQAAGRGLQLLFYSVGIGQISSEVPQNLSASRPQDRQFILSSKKLLLSDSGFYLCAWGAGTGAGNTIYFGEGSWLTVV.

The rearrangement joins TRBV6-5 to TRBJ1-3; D not certain. V gave up 6 bases and J gave up 4 bases, with 10 bases separating them. Germline lookup yields CDR1 MNHEY and CDR2 SVGAGI. The length of the CDR3 is 13 residues. CDR3 amino acids: CASRSDGGNTIYF. Written as DNA, the CDR3 is TGTGCCAGCAGGTCGGACGGAGGAAACACCATATATTTT.

The CDR3 region is CASSLDSTYNEQFF. CDR3 in DNA: TGCGCCAGCAGCTTGGACAGCACCTACAATGAGCAGTTCTTC. The chain carries TRBV5-1 and TRBJ2-1; no reliable D call. Looked up from germline, CDR1 is SGHRS and CDR2 is YFSETQ. The CDR3 contains 14 residues. Deletions cut 0 bases from V and 2 bases from J, with 6 bases between. The entire variable domain, with the rest obtained from reference TRBV5-1 and TRBJ2-1, is as follows: KAGVTQTPRYLIKTRGQQVTLSCSPISGHRSVSWYQQTPGQGLQFLFEYFSETQRNKGNFPGRFSGRQFSNSRSEMNVSTLELGDSALYLCASSLDSTYNEQFFGPGTRLTVL.